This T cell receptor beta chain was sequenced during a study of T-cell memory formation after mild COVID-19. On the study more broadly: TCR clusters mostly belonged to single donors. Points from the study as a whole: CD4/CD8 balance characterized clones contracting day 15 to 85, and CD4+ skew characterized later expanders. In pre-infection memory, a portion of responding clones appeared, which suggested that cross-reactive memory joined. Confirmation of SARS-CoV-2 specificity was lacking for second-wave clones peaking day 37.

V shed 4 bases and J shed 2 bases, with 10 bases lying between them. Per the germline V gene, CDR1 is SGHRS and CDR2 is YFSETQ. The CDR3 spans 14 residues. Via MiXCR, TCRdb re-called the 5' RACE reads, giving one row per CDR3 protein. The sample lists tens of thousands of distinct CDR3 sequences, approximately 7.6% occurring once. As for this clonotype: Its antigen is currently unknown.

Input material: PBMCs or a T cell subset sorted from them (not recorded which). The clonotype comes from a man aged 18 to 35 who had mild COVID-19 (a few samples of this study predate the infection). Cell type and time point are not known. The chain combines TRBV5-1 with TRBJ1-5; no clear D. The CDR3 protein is CASSPLGGNQPQHF. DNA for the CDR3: TGCGCCAGCAGCCCCCTCGGGGGCAATCAGCCCCAGCATTTT.